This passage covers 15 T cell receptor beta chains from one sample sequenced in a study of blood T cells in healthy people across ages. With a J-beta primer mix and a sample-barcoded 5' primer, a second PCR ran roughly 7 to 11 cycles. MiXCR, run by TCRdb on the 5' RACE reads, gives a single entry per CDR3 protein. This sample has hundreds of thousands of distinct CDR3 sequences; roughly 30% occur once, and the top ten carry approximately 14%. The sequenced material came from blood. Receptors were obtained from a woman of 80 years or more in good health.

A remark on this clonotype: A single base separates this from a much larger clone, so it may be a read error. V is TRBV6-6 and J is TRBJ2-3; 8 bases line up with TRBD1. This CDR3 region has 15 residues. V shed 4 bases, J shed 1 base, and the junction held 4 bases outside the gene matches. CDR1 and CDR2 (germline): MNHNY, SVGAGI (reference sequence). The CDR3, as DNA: TGTGCCAGCAGTTGCCCACAGGGGGGCACAGATACGCAGTATTTT. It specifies CASSCPQGGTDTQYF.

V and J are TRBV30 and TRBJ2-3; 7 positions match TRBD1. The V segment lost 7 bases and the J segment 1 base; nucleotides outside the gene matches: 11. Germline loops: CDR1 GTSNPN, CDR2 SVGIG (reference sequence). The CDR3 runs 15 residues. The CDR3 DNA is TGTGCCTTCCTGGACAGGATTAGGGGCACAGATACGCAGTATTTT. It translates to CAFLDRIRGTDTQYF.

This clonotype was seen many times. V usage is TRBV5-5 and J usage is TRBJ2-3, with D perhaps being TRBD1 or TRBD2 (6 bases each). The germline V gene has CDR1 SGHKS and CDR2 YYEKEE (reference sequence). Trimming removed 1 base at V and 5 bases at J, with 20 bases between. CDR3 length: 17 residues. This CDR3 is CASSLRLGGRTGDTQYF. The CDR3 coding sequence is TGTGCCAGCAGCTTGAGATTGGGGGGCCGGACCGGAGATACGCAGTATTTT.

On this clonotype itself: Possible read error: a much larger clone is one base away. CDR3 bases: TGTGCCAGCAGTCCTTTGGGAGTCAAAAACATTCAGTACTTC. It specifies CASSPLGVKNIQYF. The gene calls are TRBV12-3 or TRBV12-4 and TRBJ2-4; the D gene is possibly TRBD2 (5 bases). The CDR3 has 14 amino acids. Trimming left V 5 bases short and J 3 bases short, with 11 bases between.

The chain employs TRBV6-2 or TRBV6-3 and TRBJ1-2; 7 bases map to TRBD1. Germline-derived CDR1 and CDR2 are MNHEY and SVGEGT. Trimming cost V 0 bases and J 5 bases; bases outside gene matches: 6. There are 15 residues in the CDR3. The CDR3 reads CASSYSTQGQYGYTF. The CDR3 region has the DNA TGTGCCAGCAGTTACTCGACACAGGGGCAATATGGCTACACCTTC.

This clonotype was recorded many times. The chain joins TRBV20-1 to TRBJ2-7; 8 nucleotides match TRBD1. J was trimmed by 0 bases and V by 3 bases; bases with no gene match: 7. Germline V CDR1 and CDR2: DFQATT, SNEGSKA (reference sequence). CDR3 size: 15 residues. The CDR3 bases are TGCAGTGCTAGTCAATGGACAGGGACCTCCTACGAGCAGTACTTC. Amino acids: CSASQWTGTSYEQYF.

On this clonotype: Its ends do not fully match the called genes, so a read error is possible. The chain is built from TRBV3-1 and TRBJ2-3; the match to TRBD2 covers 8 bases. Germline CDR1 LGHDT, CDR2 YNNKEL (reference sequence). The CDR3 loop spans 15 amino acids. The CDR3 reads CASSQRGGSTDAQYF. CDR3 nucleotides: TGTGCCAGCAGCCAACGGGGGGGGAGCACAGATGCGCAGTATTTT.

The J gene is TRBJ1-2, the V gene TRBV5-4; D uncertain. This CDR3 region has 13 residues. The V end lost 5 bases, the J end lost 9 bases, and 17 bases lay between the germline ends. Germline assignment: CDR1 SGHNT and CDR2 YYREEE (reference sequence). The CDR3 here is CASRMSKPGSYTF. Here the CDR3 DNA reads TGTGCCAGCAGGATGAGTAAACCGGGGAGCTACACCTTC.

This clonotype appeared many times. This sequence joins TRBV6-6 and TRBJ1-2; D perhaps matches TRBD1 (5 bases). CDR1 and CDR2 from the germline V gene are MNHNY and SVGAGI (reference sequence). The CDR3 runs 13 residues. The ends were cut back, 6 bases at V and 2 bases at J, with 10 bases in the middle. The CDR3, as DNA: TGTGCCAGCAGGGGGGGGATAAACTATGGCTACACCTTC. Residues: CASRGGINYGYTF.

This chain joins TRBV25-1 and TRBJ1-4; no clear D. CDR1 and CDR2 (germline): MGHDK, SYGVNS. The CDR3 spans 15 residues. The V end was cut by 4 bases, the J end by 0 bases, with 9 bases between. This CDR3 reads CASSVVQSTNEKLFF. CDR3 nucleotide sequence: TGTGCCAGCAGTGTAGTTCAGTCAACTAATGAAAAACTGTTTTTT.

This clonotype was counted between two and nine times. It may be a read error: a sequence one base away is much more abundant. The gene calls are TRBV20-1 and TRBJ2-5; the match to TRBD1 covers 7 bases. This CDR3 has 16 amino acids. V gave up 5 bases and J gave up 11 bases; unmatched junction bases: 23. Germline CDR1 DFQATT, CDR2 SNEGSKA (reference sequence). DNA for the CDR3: TGCAGTGCTGACACCCGCGAGGGGGCTAACTACAATGAGCAGTACTTC. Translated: CSADTREGANYNEQYF.

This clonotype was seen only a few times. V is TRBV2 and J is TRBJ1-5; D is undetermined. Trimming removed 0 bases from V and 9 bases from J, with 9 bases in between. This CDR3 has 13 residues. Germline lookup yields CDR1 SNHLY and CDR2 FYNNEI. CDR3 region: CASSEAPVRPQHF. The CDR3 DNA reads TGTGCCAGCAGTGAAGCGCCAGTCCGGCCCCAGCATTTT.

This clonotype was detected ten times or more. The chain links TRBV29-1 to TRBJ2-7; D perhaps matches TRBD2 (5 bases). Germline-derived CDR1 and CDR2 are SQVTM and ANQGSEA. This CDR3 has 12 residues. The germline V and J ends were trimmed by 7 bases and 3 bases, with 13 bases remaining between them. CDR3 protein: CSANRGSYEQYF. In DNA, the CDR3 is TGCAGCGCGAACCGGGGAAGCTACGAGCAGTACTTC.

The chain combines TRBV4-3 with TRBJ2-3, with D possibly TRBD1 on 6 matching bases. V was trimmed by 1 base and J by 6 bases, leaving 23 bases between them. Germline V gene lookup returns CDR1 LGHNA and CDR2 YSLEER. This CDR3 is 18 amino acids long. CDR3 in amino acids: CASSQGLLLAGATDTQYF. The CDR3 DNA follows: TGCGCCAGCAGCCAAGGCCTTCTTCTAGCAGGGGCTACCGATACGCAGTATTTT.

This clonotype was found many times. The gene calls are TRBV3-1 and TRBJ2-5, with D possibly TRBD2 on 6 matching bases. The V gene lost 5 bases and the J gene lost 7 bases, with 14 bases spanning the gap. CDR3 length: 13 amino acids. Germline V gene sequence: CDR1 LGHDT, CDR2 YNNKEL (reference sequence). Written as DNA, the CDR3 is TGTGCCAGCAGCTCTCGGGAGCAGGGGACCCAGTACTTC. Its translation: CASSSREQGTQYF.